One sample yielded the 29 T cell receptor beta chains listed below, sequenced in a study of CXCR3-negative and CXCR3-positive naive CD8 T cells. Each TRB cDNA library was prepared by 5' RACE (with UMI labels). TCRdb reworked the 5' RACE reads into one entry per CDR3 protein, no DNA. The data include tens of thousands of distinct CDR3 sequences; the top ten clones carry 1.1%. The sequencing sample was made of naive CXCR3- CD8+ T cells from blood. Sample subset: CD45RO-CCR7+CD27+CD95- naive CD8+ T cells lacking CXCR3 (TNR3-). Receptors were obtained from a human donor in good health. Some clones in this sample may be carry-over from other donors' samples.

The V and J genes are TRBV29-1 and TRBJ2-7; TCRdb selects TRBD1, and the lack of DNA leaves this call unchecked. This CDR3 region has 13 residues. The germline V gene encodes CDR1 SQVTM and CDR2 ANQGSEA. The CDR3 sequence: CSVGQGIGYEQYF.

The chain recombines TRBV4-1 with TRBJ2-3. Looked up from germline, CDR1 is MGHRA and CDR2 is YSYEKL. The length of the CDR3 is 16 residues. CDR3 in amino acids: CASSQVMGRSTDTQYF.

V and J are TRBV11-3 and TRBJ2-1; TCRdb indicates TRBD2, and absent DNA this call remains unverified. The CDR3 loop spans 15 amino acids. Germline values: CDR1 SGHNT, CDR2 YENEEA. Here the CDR3 reads CASSFPQDGPNEQFF.

The genes are TRBV5-6 and TRBJ2-7. The germline CDR1 and CDR2 sequences are SGHDT and YYEEEE. The length of the CDR3 is 15 residues. CDR3 residues: CASSLLTGNSYEQYF.

The chain has TRBV30 and TRBJ2-1. The germline CDR1 and CDR2 sequences are GTSNPN and SVGIG (reference sequence). The CDR3 contains 14 residues. The CDR3: CAWSVWGSYNEQFF.

The CDR3 loop reads CSVGARGDTGELFF. The J gene is TRBJ2-2, the V gene TRBV29-1; without DNA, the TCRdb call of TRBD1 cannot be checked. The CDR3 spans 14 residues. Germline CDR1 is SQVTM and CDR2 is ANQGSEA.

The chain couples TRBV7-3 to TRBJ2-2; TCRdb reports TRBD2, a call that lacks DNA to check it against. From germline, CDR1 is SGHTA and CDR2 FQGTGA. CDR3 size: 16 residues. The CDR3 spells CASSPSGPPPTGELFF.

The genes are TRBV5-1 and TRBJ1-2. The CDR3 length is 14 residues. Germline loops: CDR1 SGHRS, CDR2 YFSETQ. CDR3 residues: CASSLEGGAVGYTF.

The rearrangement links TRBV7-2 to TRBJ2-7; with no DNA, the TCRdb D assignment of TRBD1 cannot be verified. This CDR3 contains 14 residues. Germline V gene lookup returns CDR1 SGHTA and CDR2 FQGNSA. This CDR3 is CASSLEGGPYEQYF.

V is TRBV5-1 and J is TRBJ1-1; TCRdb returns TRBD1, unconfirmable since there is no DNA. The CDR3 sequence is 14 residues long. CDR1 is SGHRS and CDR2 is YFSETQ in the germline V gene. The CDR3 here is CASSYGTHDTEAFF.

The V gene is TRBV29-1, the J gene TRBJ2-7; TCRdb returns TRBD1, unconfirmable since there is no DNA. The CDR3 runs to 11 residues. CDR1 and CDR2 (germline): SQVTM, ANQGSEA. This chain's CDR3 is CSAATGWEQYF.

The rearrangement joins TRBV5-1 to TRBJ1-2; TCRdb designates TRBD1, a call that cannot be tested without DNA. Germline V gene data show CDR1 as SGHRS and CDR2 as YFSETQ. This CDR3 comprises 15 residues. CDR3 sequence reads: CASRPPGQGKNGYTF.

The rearrangement links TRBV5-1 to TRBJ2-3. CDR1 and CDR2 from the germline V gene are SGHRS and YFSETQ. This CDR3 is 12 amino acids long. The CDR3 spells CASRLKSDTQYF. The full variable domain, with the rest looked up from reference TRBV5-1 and TRBJ2-3, is KAGVTQTPRYLIKTRGQQVTLSCSPISGHRSVSWYQQTPGQGLQFLFEYFSETQRNKGNFPGRFSGRQFSNSRSEMNVSTLELGDSALYLCASRLKSDTQYFGPGTRLTVL.

The rearrangement uses TRBV14 and TRBJ2-1; absent DNA, TCRdb's TRBD2 call cannot be checked. Germline CDR1 is SGHDN and CDR2 is FVKESK. The CDR3 loop spans 15 amino acids. The CDR3 here is CASSQFQAEYNEQFF.

This sequence joins TRBV5-5 and TRBJ2-2. This CDR3 region has 15 residues. Germline CDR1 and CDR2: SGHKS and YYEKEE (reference sequence). This CDR3 is CASSLVGAHTGELFF.

The chain recombines TRBV11-2 with TRBJ2-5; TCRdb's D call, TRBD2, is unchecked because there is no DNA. CDR1 is SGHAT, CDR2 FQNNGV, per germline. The CDR3 is 14 residues long. The CDR3: CASSLLPNQETQYF.

The chain joins TRBV12-3 or TRBV12-4 to TRBJ2-5; TCRdb indicates TRBD1, and absent DNA this call remains unverified. This CDR3 spans 15 amino acids. This chain's CDR3 is CASSPRPAAEETQYF.

CDR3 region: CASSYGPNNSPLHF. V and J are TRBV6-5 and TRBJ1-6. Germline V gives CDR1 MNHEY, CDR2 SVGAGI. There are 14 residues in the CDR3.

The genes are TRBV12-3 or TRBV12-4 and TRBJ1-1. The CDR3 extends over 13 amino acids. CDR3 protein: CASSTTDNAEAFF.

The chain has TRBV4-1 and TRBJ2-7. Germline-derived CDR1 and CDR2 are MGHRA and YSYEKL. This CDR3 spans 15 amino acids. The CDR3 region is CASSQDFGRNYEQYF.

V gene TRBV6-4 combines with J gene TRBJ2-3; the TCRdb D gene call, TRBD2, has no DNA to confirm it. This CDR3 comprises 16 residues. Germline CDR1 is MRHNA and CDR2 is SNTAGT. CDR3 in amino acids: CASSEAAGGSTDTQYF.

The J gene is TRBJ2-3, the V gene TRBV24-1; lacking DNA, the TRBD2 call made by TCRdb goes unchecked. Per germline, CDR1 KGHDR and CDR2 SFDVKD. This CDR3 has 15 residues. CDR3 residues: CATSGGDLLEDTQYF.

The CDR3 spells CATSDRGPTDTQYF. The V gene is TRBV13, the J gene TRBJ2-3; TCRdb indicates TRBD1, and absent DNA this call remains unverified. This CDR3 is 14 amino acids long. CDR1 and CDR2 from the germline V gene are PRHDT and FYEKMQ (reference sequence).

The rearrangement links TRBV7-9 to TRBJ2-5; no DNA is available, so the TRBD1 call from TCRdb remains unchecked. The CDR3 length is 13 residues. The germline gives CDR1 SEHNR, CDR2 FQNEAQ (reference sequence). CDR3 sequence: CASWGQAPETQYF.

The chain uses TRBV6-6 and TRBJ2-2; no DNA is available, so the TRBD2 call from TCRdb remains unchecked. The germline V gene has CDR1 MNHNY and CDR2 SVGAGI (reference sequence). This CDR3 has 15 residues. CDR3 region: CASTITGPNTGELFF.

The chain links TRBV28 to TRBJ2-3. The germline gives CDR1 MDHEN, CDR2 SYDVKM. CDR3 length equals 17 residues. CDR3: CASSLARGSGLYDTQYF.

The chain joins TRBV7-9 to TRBJ1-2; the D call of TRBD1 rests on TCRdb alone, since no DNA is present to check it. Germline loops: CDR1 SEHNR, CDR2 FQNEAQ (reference sequence). The CDR3 runs to 13 residues. CDR3: CASSSDRDYGYTF.

The rearrangement joins TRBV7-6 to TRBJ2-4; TCRdb indicates TRBD1, and absent DNA this call remains unverified. Germline values: CDR1 SGHVS, CDR2 FNYEAQ. There are 20 residues in the CDR3. CDR3 amino acids: CASSPFTPESPWIAKNIQYF.

The chain is built from TRBV29-1 and TRBJ2-1. This CDR3 contains 12 residues. Germline-derived CDR1 and CDR2 are SQVTM and ANQGSEA. CDR3 region: CSVVVGYNEQFF.